This is a list of T cell receptor beta chains from one sample in a study of beta chain features in type 1 diabetes. Repertoires were generated with immunoSEQ multiplex PCR, while TCRdb's copy carries only in-frame clones and drops some. The sample yields 400,000 or so clones, over 9% seen once. Sequenced sample: central memory CD4+ T cells from blood. The receptors shown here come from a young man with type 1 diabetes. CDR3s include the opening cysteine and the closing phenylalanine or tryptophan. A D gene is named only where the DNA matches it firmly. Some rows mark clone size as missing; the rest say once, few, many or name a class of expanded clone.

length	V	J	D	size	CDR3	DNA
14	TRBV6-6	TRBJ1-2	.	.	CASSSVGTSYGYTF	TGTGCCAGCAGCTCCGTGGGGACCTCTTATGGCTACACCTTC
16	TRBV10-2	TRBJ2-5	TRBD1	.	CASSYDRGPYQETQYF	TGTGCCAGCAGCTACGACAGGGGTCCTTACCAAGAGACCCAGTACTTC
15	TRBV7-9	TRBJ1-1	.	few	CASSPGHLRNTEAFF	TGTGCCAGCAGCCCAGGACATTTGAGGAACACTGAAGCTTTCTTT
19	TRBV15	TRBJ2-7	TRBD2	.	CATSRETGRTSGSWNEQYF	TGTGCCACCAGCAGAGAGACAGGGCGGACTAGCGGGAGTTGGAACGAGCAGTACTTC
15	TRBV5-6	TRBJ1-2	.	few	CASSLVISPGYGYTF	TGTGCCAGCAGCTTGGTGATTTCCCCCGGCTATGGCTACACCTTC
12	TRBV11-3	TRBJ2-3	.	few	CASSYWRDTQYF	TGTGCCAGCAGCTACTGGAGGGATACGCAGTATTTT
15	TRBV7-2	TRBJ2-5	TRBD1	few	CASSLNGQDGETQYF	TGTGCCAGCAGCTTAAACGGACAGGACGGCGAGACCCAGTACTTC
14	TRBV2	TRBJ2-4	.	few	CASSDSIAKNIQYF	TGTGCCAGCAGTGACAGTATCGCCAAAAACATTCAGTACTTC
14	TRBV11-2	TRBJ2-7	.	few	CASSSYSGIGEQYF	TGTGCCAGCAGCTCCTATAGCGGTATCGGCGAGCAGTACTTC
16	TRBV29-1	TRBJ2-3	TRBD2	.	CSVPPGLAGVTDTQYF	TGCAGCGTTCCACCGGGACTAGCGGGAGTAACAGATACGCAGTATTTT
15	TRBV6-5	TRBJ2-7	.	few	CASSYWGESSYEQYF	TGTGCCAGCAGTTACTGGGGCGAGAGTTCCTACGAGCAGTACTTC
15	TRBV11-2	TRBJ2-3	TRBD2	many	CASSRLAGETDTQYF	TGTGCCAGCAGCCGCCTAGCGGGAGAGACAGATACGCAGTATTTT
12	TRBV19	TRBJ2-3	.	few	CASSTTTDTQYF	TGTGCCAGTAGTACTACCACAGATACGCAGTATTTT
12	TRBV6-5	TRBJ2-7	.	.	CASSPRSYEQYF	TGTGCCAGCAGCCCGAGAAGCTACGAGCAGTACTTC
12	TRBV10-3	TRBJ1-1	.	few	CAISSGDTEAFF	TGTGCCATCAGTTCAGGGGACACTGAAGCTTTCTTT
18	TRBV28	TRBJ1-4	.	many	CASSRPNPGRATNEKLFF	TGTGCCAGCAGTCGTCCAAACCCTGGGCGCGCAACTAATGAAAAACTGTTTTTT
13	TRBV6-5	TRBJ2-7	.	.	CASSSDPTYEQYF	TGTGCCAGCAGTTCGGACCCCACCTACGAGCAGTACTTC
15	TRBV15	TRBJ2-5	.	few	CATSRDRLVGETQYF	TGTGCCACCAGCAGAGATAGGCTAGTCGGAGAGACCCAGTACTTC
15	TRBV28	TRBJ2-2	.	.	CASSSLGVGTGELFF	TGTGCCAGCAGCTCTCTGGGAGTAGGGACCGGGGAGCTGTTTTTT
16	TRBV5-1	TRBJ2-3	.	.	CASSLPLGGDTDTQYF	TGCGCCAGCAGCCTCCCCCTAGGCGGAGACACAGATACGCAGTATTTT
15	TRBV18	TRBJ2-1	TRBD1	many	CASSRDRGFYNEQFF	TGTGCCAGCTCACGGGACAGGGGGTTCTACAATGAGCAGTTCTTC
14	TRBV11-2	TRBJ2-2	.	.	CASSAEANTGELFF	TGCGCCAGCAGCGCGGAAGCGAACACCGGGGAGCTGTTTTTT
15	TRBV7-7	TRBJ2-1	.	few	CASSLVGGPRSEQFF	TGTGCTAGCAGCTTAGTTGGCGGCCCACGCAGTGAGCAGTTCTTC
15	TRBV25-1	TRBJ2-7	.	few	CASSPPGTKSYEQYF	TGTGCCAGCAGTCCGCCCGGGACGAAATCCTACGAGCAGTACTTC
15	TRBV4-2	TRBJ2-7	.	many	CASSQVGDYSYEQYF	TGTGCCAGCAGCCAAGTCGGAGACTACTCCTACGAGCAGTACTTC
11	TRBV7-9	TRBJ1-2	.	many	CASSLGPGYTF	TGTGCCAGCAGCTTAGGCCCTGGCTACACCTTC
16	TRBV5-1	TRBJ2-1	.	few	CASSLAARQQYNEQFF	TGCGCCAGCAGCTTGGCGGCCAGACAACAATACAATGAGCAGTTCTTC
13	TRBV9	TRBJ1-5	.	.	CASSQTEGQPQHF	TGTGCCAGCAGCCAGACAGAAGGACAGCCCCAGCATTTT
15	TRBV18	TRBJ2-7	.	.	CASSPQGRGVYEQYF	TGTGCCAGCTCACCACAGGGCAGGGGGGTCTACGAGCAGTACTTC
14	TRBV7-2	TRBJ2-2	TRBD2	.	CASSERLARGELFF	TGTGCCAGCAGCGAACGACTAGCGCGAGGGGAGCTGTTTTTT
19	TRBV7-2	TRBJ1-1	TRBD1	few	CASRTRQGPSILMNTEAFF	TGTGCCAGCAGAACCCGACAGGGTCCCTCCATCCTCATGAACACTGAAGCTTTCTTT
16	TRBV6-5	TRBJ1-5	.	.	CASSYSWDNSNQPQHF	TGTGCCAGCAGTTACTCATGGGACAACAGCAATCAGCCCCAGCATTTT
15	TRBV5-4	TRBJ2-5	TRBD2	.	CASSLVAGGGETQYF	TGTGCCAGCAGCTTGGTAGCGGGAGGGGGGGAGACCCAGTACTTC
14	TRBV7-8	TRBJ1-2	.	.	CASSSTSRGYGYTF	TGTGCCAGCAGCTCTACGTCGAGGGGCTATGGCTACACCTTC